This T cell receptor (beta chain) stems from a study of glioma-infiltrating T cells after dendritic cell vaccination. This CDR3 is built from 15 residues. CDR1 and CDR2 (germline): KGHSH, LQKENI. With V trimmed by 5 bases and J by 3 bases, 8 bases remained unmatched. This sample's time point: after dendritic cell vaccination, including at tumor progression/relapse. Sequencing used immunoSEQ multiplex PCR; TCRdb keeps in-frame clones, though not all of them. The repertoire holds some 90,000 clones, 80% to 90% seen once, with over 2% in the top ten. This specimen consisted of blood, obtained after dendritic cell vaccination. The clonotype originates from a human donor with glioblastoma. The chain links TRBV18 to TRBJ1-2; 8 bases map to TRBD1. The DNA for the CDR3 is TGTGCCAGCTCAGTAGGGACAGGAGATGACTATGGCTACACCTTC. Protein sequence: CASSVGTGDDYGYTF.